Included here is one T cell receptor beta chain sequence, with context. The data were obtained in a study of PD-L1 blockade in urothelial cancer. Study information: Prior chemotherapy in patients spanned 0 to 3 regimens. Researchers found blood samples held a median of approximately 150,000 T cells.

The CDR3 has 15 amino acids. CDR1 is KGHSH, CDR2 LQKENI, per germline. Trimming left V 5 bases short and J 3 bases short, with 15 bases between. TCRdb keeps only in-frame clones here, not all; method: immunoSEQ multiplex PCR. This sample has 95,000 to 130,000 clones, with around 89% found just once. Time point indicated: peripheral blood 6 weeks after treatment start. Pretreatment sampling and on-treatment sampling together yielded between 1 and 8 samples for each patient. This TCR derives from a man aged 55 to 70 with urothelial cancer. Sequencing was performed on PBMCs, taken around atezolizumab (anti-PD-L1) treatment. The chain recombines TRBV18 with TRBJ2-3, with a weak D call TRBD1 (7 bases). The DNA for the CDR3 is TGTGCCAGCTCAGGCCGACAGGGAGGTACAGATACGCAGTATTTT. This encodes CASSGRQGGTDTQYF.